These T cell receptor beta chains were read from a single sample in a study of blood T cell repertoires in COVID-19. The data were produced by immunoSEQ multiplex PCR, yet TCRdb's version contains in-frame clones alone and is incomplete. The sample yields roughly 280,000 clones, roughly 89% seen once. The sequenced material came from PBMCs or T cells enriched from blood (not recorded which). Receptors were obtained from a woman in her fifties or sixties who had recovered from COVID-19. CDR3s include the opening cysteine and the closing phenylalanine or tryptophan. Fields, in order: J gene, D gene, V gene, clone size, CDR3 DNA, CDR3 protein. The D gene is left open where the match is weak. Size is stated for part of the rows, as once, few or many counts, or as a class when the clone is expanded.

J gene: TRBJ1-3; D gene: TRBD1; V gene: TRBV7-9; clone size: few; CDR3 DNA: TGTGCCAGCAGGGGACAGGTTTCTGGAAACACCATATATTTT; CDR3 protein: CASRGQVSGNTIYF
J gene: TRBJ1-2; D gene: TRBD1; V gene: TRBV10-3; clone size: few; CDR3 DNA: TGTGCCATCAGTGACTCAGTGACAGGGCCTGAGGGTGGCTACACCTTC; CDR3 protein: CAISDSVTGPEGGYTF
J gene: TRBJ1-1; D gene: TRBD1; V gene: TRBV6-5; clone size: NA; CDR3 DNA: TGTGCCAGCGGAACCGGGACAGGGGTAGAGGAAGCTTTCTTT; CDR3 protein: CASGTGTGVEEAFF
J gene: TRBJ2-1; D gene: TRBD2; V gene: TRBV5-1; clone size: once; CDR3 DNA: TGCGCCAGCAGCTTGGTTGGTAGCGGGGGGGCCAACAATGAGCAGTTCTTC; CDR3 protein: CASSLVGSGGANNEQFF
J gene: TRBJ2-2; D gene: TRBD2; V gene: TRBV5-5; clone size: NA; CDR3 DNA: TGTGCCAGCAGAACGGGACTAGCGAATTCCGGGGAGCTGTTTTTT; CDR3 protein: CASRTGLANSGELFF
J gene: TRBJ1-2; D gene: TRBD1; V gene: TRBV19; clone size: NA; CDR3 DNA: TGTGCCAGTAGTATAAACGGTCGGGGACAGGGGAACCATGTGGATGGCTACACCTTC; CDR3 protein: CASSINGRGQGNHVDGYTF
J gene: TRBJ2-7; D gene: NA; V gene: TRBV5-6; clone size: NA; CDR3 DNA: TGTGCCAGCAGCTTCCGGTTCCAAGTCTCCTACGAGCAGTACTTC; CDR3 protein: CASSFRFQVSYEQYF
J gene: TRBJ1-2; D gene: NA; V gene: TRBV27; clone size: NA; CDR3 DNA: TGTGCCAGCAGTGTTAGGGGGATTAACTATGGCTACACCTTC; CDR3 protein: CASSVRGINYGYTF
J gene: TRBJ1-2; D gene: TRBD1; V gene: TRBV6-5; clone size: few; CDR3 DNA: TGTGCCAGCAGTTACTATGACAGGGCGTCTGGCTACACCTTC; CDR3 protein: CASSYYDRASGYTF
J gene: TRBJ2-3; D gene: TRBD1; V gene: TRBV7-6; clone size: NA; CDR3 DNA: TGTGCCAGCAGCTTAGGGGACAGGGATACGCAGTATTTT; CDR3 protein: CASSLGDRDTQYF
J gene: TRBJ1-3; D gene: NA; V gene: TRBV27; clone size: once; CDR3 DNA: TGTGCCAGCAGTCCTCGGCGCGGCGGAAACACCATATATTTT; CDR3 protein: CASSPRRGGNTIYF
J gene: TRBJ2-2; D gene: NA; V gene: TRBV6-1; clone size: NA; CDR3 DNA: TGTGCCAGCAGTGTGTTCGCGGCCACCTCGAACACCGGGGAGCTGTTTTTT; CDR3 protein: CASSVFAATSNTGELFF
J gene: TRBJ2-3; D gene: NA; V gene: TRBV29-1; clone size: NA; CDR3 DNA: TGCAGCACCAAACCCGGGACATCGGGGGGTACGCAGTATTTT; CDR3 protein: CSTKPGTSGGTQYF
J gene: TRBJ1-2; D gene: TRBD1; V gene: TRBV4-1; clone size: NA; CDR3 DNA: TGCGCCAGCAGCCAAGATGGGGGACAGCGAGCCGGTGCTAACTATGGCTACACCTTC; CDR3 protein: CASSQDGGQRAGANYGYTF
J gene: TRBJ1-2; D gene: TRBD1; V gene: TRBV28; clone size: NA; CDR3 DNA: TGTGCCACAAATGATGGGGGACAGGGGTACGGCTACACCTTC; CDR3 protein: CATNDGGQGYGYTF
J gene: TRBJ2-5; D gene: TRBD2; V gene: TRBV10-3; clone size: NA; CDR3 DNA: TGTGCCATCAGTGATGAGCGGGGGGGGCGAGAGACCCAGTACTTC; CDR3 protein: CAISDERGGRETQYF
J gene: TRBJ2-7; D gene: TRBD1; V gene: TRBV27; clone size: NA; CDR3 DNA: TGTGCCAGCCGGACAGGGAGAGAACGGGGCGAGCAGTACTTC; CDR3 protein: CASRTGRERGEQYF
J gene: TRBJ2-7; D gene: TRBD2; V gene: TRBV6-5; clone size: NA; CDR3 DNA: TGTGCCAGCGCACTAGCGGGAGGGCCCTACGAGCAGTACTTC; CDR3 protein: CASALAGGPYEQYF
J gene: TRBJ1-1; D gene: NA; V gene: TRBV19; clone size: NA; CDR3 DNA: TGTGCCAGTAGTACCCGGACAGAAAAAGCTTTCTTT; CDR3 protein: CASSTRTEKAFF
J gene: TRBJ2-7; D gene: NA; V gene: TRBV5-1; clone size: NA; CDR3 DNA: TGCGCCAGCAGGGTACAAGGGGCCTACGAGCAGTACTTC; CDR3 protein: CASRVQGAYEQYF
J gene: TRBJ1-1; D gene: NA; V gene: TRBV4-2; clone size: NA; CDR3 DNA: TGTGCCAGCAGCCGCCGATCGGGGGACGAACGAGCTTTCTTT; CDR3 protein: CASSRRSGDERAFF
J gene: TRBJ2-3; D gene: NA; V gene: TRBV27; clone size: NA; CDR3 DNA: TGTGCCAGCAGTCTCTTGGCGGGTAGAGATACGCAGTATTTT; CDR3 protein: CASSLLAGRDTQYF
J gene: TRBJ2-1; D gene: TRBD1; V gene: TRBV19; clone size: NA; CDR3 DNA: TGTGCCAGTAGTATAGGGACAGGTCACAATGAGCAGTTCTTC; CDR3 protein: CASSIGTGHNEQFF
J gene: TRBJ2-2; D gene: NA; V gene: TRBV27; clone size: NA; CDR3 DNA: TGTGCCAGCAGTTTATCGGGCGTTTATTCCGGGGAGCTGTTTTTT; CDR3 protein: CASSLSGVYSGELFF
J gene: TRBJ2-5; D gene: NA; V gene: TRBV14; clone size: NA; CDR3 DNA: TGTGCCAGCAGCCAAGGCGTTACGGGAGTAGAGACCCAGTACTTC; CDR3 protein: CASSQGVTGVETQYF
J gene: TRBJ1-4; D gene: TRBD1; V gene: TRBV5-1; clone size: NA; CDR3 DNA: TGCGCCAGCACTCTGGGACAGGGGGACGAAAAACTGTTTTTT; CDR3 protein: CASTLGQGDEKLFF
J gene: TRBJ2-7; D gene: TRBD2; V gene: TRBV7-2; clone size: NA; CDR3 DNA: TGTGCCAGCAGCCCAGATACGAGCGGGAGGGCCTACGAGCAGTACTTC; CDR3 protein: CASSPDTSGRAYEQYF
J gene: TRBJ1-1; D gene: NA; V gene: TRBV4-1; clone size: NA; CDR3 DNA: TGCGCAGGGGGAGAGGGCCCGAACACTGAAGCTTTCTTT; CDR3 protein: CAGGEGPNTEAFF
J gene: TRBJ2-7; D gene: NA; V gene: TRBV3-1/TRBV3-2; clone size: NA; CDR3 DNA: TGTGCCAGCAGCCAGAATCACAGACCCTACGAGCAGTACTTC; CDR3 protein: CASSQNHRPYEQYF
J gene: TRBJ1-1; D gene: TRBD1; V gene: TRBV19; clone size: NA; CDR3 DNA: TGTGCCAGTAGTACCCCGGGACAGGGTCTAACTGAAGCTTTCTTT; CDR3 protein: CASSTPGQGLTEAFF
J gene: TRBJ2-7; D gene: TRBD2; V gene: TRBV6-5; clone size: NA; CDR3 DNA: TGTGCCAGCAGCGGACTAGCGGGGGAGCAGTACTTC; CDR3 protein: CASSGLAGEQYF
J gene: TRBJ2-1; D gene: NA; V gene: TRBV7-3; clone size: NA; CDR3 DNA: TGTGCCAGCAGCTCCAGTAGCGCAAACAATGAGCAGTTCTTC; CDR3 protein: CASSSSSANNEQFF
J gene: TRBJ1-2; D gene: TRBD1; V gene: TRBV9; clone size: NA; CDR3 DNA: TGTGCCAGCAGCGTATCGACAGGGGGCCCCGACTATGGCTACACCTTC; CDR3 protein: CASSVSTGGPDYGYTF
J gene: TRBJ2-7; D gene: NA; V gene: TRBV2; clone size: NA; CDR3 DNA: TGTGCCGGCACCTCCGGGGGGCTCCTCTACGAGCAGTACTTC; CDR3 protein: CAGTSGGLLYEQYF
J gene: TRBJ1-2; D gene: NA; V gene: TRBV28; clone size: NA; CDR3 DNA: TGTGCCAGCAACGGTAAAGGCTACACCTTC; CDR3 protein: CASNGKGYTF
J gene: TRBJ2-7; D gene: NA; V gene: TRBV6-5; clone size: NA; CDR3 DNA: TGTGCCAGCAGACCGGGGGGCCCCTACGAGCAGTACTTC; CDR3 protein: CASRPGGPYEQYF
J gene: TRBJ1-3; D gene: NA; V gene: TRBV3-1/TRBV3-2; clone size: NA; CDR3 DNA: TGTGCCAGCAGCTCAGCGTCTGGAAACACCATATATTTT; CDR3 protein: CASSSASGNTIYF
J gene: TRBJ2-5; D gene: TRBD2; V gene: TRBV24-1; clone size: NA; CDR3 DNA: TGTGCCACCAGTGACCGGGGACTAGCGGGGGGGGAGACCCAGTACTTC; CDR3 protein: CATSDRGLAGGETQYF
J gene: TRBJ1-1; D gene: NA; V gene: TRBV27; clone size: NA; CDR3 DNA: TGTGCCAGCAGTCCCGGGGGGGTAGAAAGCAACACTGAAGCTTTCTTT; CDR3 protein: CASSPGGVESNTEAFF
J gene: TRBJ1-5; D gene: NA; V gene: TRBV27; clone size: NA; CDR3 DNA: TGTGCCAGCAGTTTATACCCTATCAATCAGCCCCAGCATTTT; CDR3 protein: CASSLYPINQPQHF
J gene: TRBJ2-7; D gene: TRBD1; V gene: TRBV5-1; clone size: NA; CDR3 DNA: TGCGCCAGCAGCCTTATGTCGGGGACAGGGTCTGACGAGCAGTACTTC; CDR3 protein: CASSLMSGTGSDEQYF
J gene: TRBJ1-5; D gene: NA; V gene: TRBV28; clone size: NA; CDR3 DNA: TGTGCCAGCAGTTGGGCATATAGCAATCAGCCCCAGCATTTT; CDR3 protein: CASSWAYSNQPQHF
J gene: TRBJ1-5; D gene: NA; V gene: TRBV6-5; clone size: NA; CDR3 DNA: TGTGCCAGCTCCGGACAGATCAATCAGCCCCAGCATTTT; CDR3 protein: CASSGQINQPQHF
J gene: TRBJ2-1; D gene: NA; V gene: TRBV11-1; clone size: NA; CDR3 DNA: TGTGCCAGCAGTGAAGCGAGCTCCTACAATGAGCAGTTCTTC; CDR3 protein: CASSEASSYNEQFF
J gene: TRBJ2-1; D gene: TRBD2; V gene: TRBV7-2; clone size: NA; CDR3 DNA: TGTGCCAGCAGCTTAGTGAGCGGGAGGGCCGTCCATGAGCAGTTCTTC; CDR3 protein: CASSLVSGRAVHEQFF
J gene: TRBJ2-7; D gene: NA; V gene: TRBV27; clone size: NA; CDR3 DNA: TGTGCCAGCAGCTTTTTGGGGGCCCGCTCCTACGAGCAGTACTTC; CDR3 protein: CASSFLGARSYEQYF
J gene: TRBJ2-2; D gene: NA; V gene: TRBV10-3; clone size: NA; CDR3 DNA: TGTGCCATCAGGGGTCGGGACTCGAACACCGGGGAGCTGTTTTTT; CDR3 protein: CAIRGRDSNTGELFF
J gene: TRBJ1-4; D gene: NA; V gene: TRBV4-2; clone size: NA; CDR3 DNA: TGTGCCAGCAGCAAGGGAGAAGGGCCAACTAATGAAAAACTGTTTTTT; CDR3 protein: CASSKGEGPTNEKLFF
J gene: TRBJ2-7; D gene: TRBD1; V gene: TRBV5-6; clone size: NA; CDR3 DNA: TGTGCCAGCAGCCGGGACAGGGCCTACGAGCAGTACTTC; CDR3 protein: CASSRDRAYEQYF
J gene: TRBJ2-7; D gene: NA; V gene: TRBV5-1; clone size: NA; CDR3 DNA: TGCGCCAGCAGCTTGTCGGACGAGCAGTACTTC; CDR3 protein: CASSLSDEQYF
J gene: TRBJ1-2; D gene: NA; V gene: TRBV30; clone size: few; CDR3 DNA: TGTGCCTGGAGTGTACCTGGGCAGGGCTTGAACTATGGCTACACCTTC; CDR3 protein: CAWSVPGQGLNYGYTF
J gene: TRBJ1-5; D gene: NA; V gene: TRBV25-1; clone size: NA; CDR3 DNA: TGTGCCAGTGGAGATAGCAATCAGCCCCAGCATTTT; CDR3 protein: CASGDSNQPQHF
J gene: TRBJ2-1; D gene: TRBD1; V gene: TRBV9; clone size: NA; CDR3 DNA: TGTGCCAGCAGCGCATACCACACAGGGGGCTACAATGAGCAGTTCTTC; CDR3 protein: CASSAYHTGGYNEQFF
J gene: TRBJ1-4; D gene: NA; V gene: TRBV19; clone size: NA; CDR3 DNA: TGTGCCAGTAGTCGGACCGGACAGCCACTAAATGAAAAACTGTTTTTT; CDR3 protein: CASSRTGQPLNEKLFF
J gene: TRBJ2-7; D gene: TRBD1; V gene: TRBV5-1; clone size: NA; CDR3 DNA: TGCGCCAGCAGCTTGGTAACCGGGACAGAATACGAGCAGTACTTC; CDR3 protein: CASSLVTGTEYEQYF
J gene: TRBJ2-1; D gene: NA; V gene: TRBV7-2; clone size: few; CDR3 DNA: TGTGCCAGCAGCAGCGGACTATTCCCTAGCAATGAGCAGTTCTTC; CDR3 protein: CASSSGLFPSNEQFF
J gene: TRBJ1-1; D gene: TRBD1; V gene: TRBV10-3; clone size: NA; CDR3 DNA: TGTGCCATCAGCCCGGGACAGAGTAACACTGAAGCTTTCTTT; CDR3 protein: CAISPGQSNTEAFF
J gene: TRBJ2-5; D gene: TRBD2; V gene: TRBV2; clone size: once; CDR3 DNA: TGTGCCAGCAGTGCCCTAGCGGGGCCAACGGGGGAGACCCAGTACTTC; CDR3 protein: CASSALAGPTGETQYF
J gene: TRBJ1-6; D gene: NA; V gene: TRBV11-2; clone size: NA; CDR3 DNA: TGTGCCAGCAGCTTAGATCAGGGTGTGAATTCACCCCTCCACTTT; CDR3 protein: CASSLDQGVNSPLHF